This TCR beta chain emerged from a study of synovial regulatory T cells in juvenile arthritis. The data were produced by immunoSEQ multiplex PCR, yet TCRdb's version contains in-frame clones alone and is incomplete. The sample totals more than 8,000 clones. There are 14 residues in the CDR3. This entry has no DNA. Germline values: CDR1 KGHSH, CDR2 LQKENI. In regard to this clone: Its antigen is unknown.

Findings and caveats of the study: Blood Treg cells that were inflammation-associated showed lower TCR diversity than other blood Treg cells. Synovial Teff and blood CPL repertoires partially overlapped with iaTreg TCR repertoires, which were largely patient-private.

V gene TRBV18 combines with J gene TRBJ1-2; absent DNA, TCRdb's TRBD1 call cannot be checked. The sample was Treg cells from blood. The subset: remaining (HLA-DR-negative) circulating blood Treg cells. The TCR was taken from a donor aged 2-35 years with juvenile idiopathic arthritis. The CDR3 here is CASSPGQGLYGYTF.